What follows describes a single T cell receptor (beta chain). The antigen is undetermined. The sample comes from a study of CD8 T cells in Susac syndrome. Study observations and caveats: In total CD8+ repertoires, sixteen Susac-specific public clones were found, and in CD8+ TEMRA repertoires, roughly five were found.

CDR1 and CDR2 from the germline V gene are KGHSH and LQKENI. CDR3 length: 15 residues. Deletions cut 6 bases from V and 9 bases from J, with 20 bases between. After extraction with the RNeasy kit, roughly 0.5 to 1 ug of the RNA was reverse transcribed using random hexamers. TCRdb re-analysed the immunoSEQ multiplex PCR reads in MiXCR, keeping a single row per CDR3 protein. The sample has fewer than 85,000 distinct CDR3 sequences, more than 85% seen once. The TCR comes from a human donor with Susac syndrome. The sample consisted of CD8+ T cells from PBMCs. The chain is built from TRBV18 and TRBJ2-2; possible D gene TRBD1, 5 bases. The CDR3 nucleotides read TGTGCCAGCTCTCTCGACAGCAGTTACGCCCGGGAGCTGTTTTTT. Translating it yields CASSLDSSYARELFF.